This TCR beta chain was sequenced for a study of T cell repertoires in aging, cancer and after chemotherapy. This clonotype was seen a handful of times. Its antigen remains unidentified. Germline V gene sequence: CDR1 DFQATT, CDR2 SNEGSKA (reference sequence). The CDR3 spans 14 residues. The ends were cut back, 3 bases at V and 4 bases at J, with 13 bases in the middle. TCR beta rearrangements were amplified from peripheral blood genomic DNA. General study points: Untreated cancer patients had significantly lower blood TCR diversity than age-matched healthy donors. These repertoire data do not allow conclusions about immunological memory after chemotherapy.

TRB rearrangements spanning V, D and J were amplified using mixed TRB-A/B primers. One entry per CDR3 protein, called by TCRdb with MiXCR from the multiplex PCR reads. The data show about 11,000 distinct CDR3 sequences, about 24% seen once. This clonotype originated in a human donor in good health. Material for sequencing was blood. V and J are TRBV20-1 and TRBJ1-3, with D unresolved. CDR3 nucleotide sequence: TGCAGTGCTAGGCCCCTCGAGGGAGGAAACACCATATATTTT. The encoded protein is CSARPLEGGNTIYF.